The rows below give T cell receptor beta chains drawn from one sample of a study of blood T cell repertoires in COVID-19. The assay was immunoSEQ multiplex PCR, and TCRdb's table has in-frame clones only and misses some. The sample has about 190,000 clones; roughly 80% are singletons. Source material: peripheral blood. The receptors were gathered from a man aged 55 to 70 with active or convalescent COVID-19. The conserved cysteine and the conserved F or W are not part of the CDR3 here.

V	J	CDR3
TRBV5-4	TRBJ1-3	ASSPGPGDTIY
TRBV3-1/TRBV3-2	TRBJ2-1	ASSRRDPYNEQF
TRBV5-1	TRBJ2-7	ASTDRGYEQY
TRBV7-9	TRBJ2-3	ASSLNRGFADTQY
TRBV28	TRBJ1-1	ASSRTGATEAF
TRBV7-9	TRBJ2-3	ASSPKGQVYTNTQY
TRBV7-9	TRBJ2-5	ASSLVGRGETQY
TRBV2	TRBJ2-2	ARTRTGGNTGELF
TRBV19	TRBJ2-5	ASSIVGGSGETQY
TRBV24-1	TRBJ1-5	ATGDRRSGNQPQH
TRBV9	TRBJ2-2	ASSVGAGNTGELF
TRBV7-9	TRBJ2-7	ASSLTQGHEQY
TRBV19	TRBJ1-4	ASRTGATNEKLF
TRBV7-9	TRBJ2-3	ASVAEGGISDTQY
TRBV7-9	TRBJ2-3	ASSLALTTDTQY
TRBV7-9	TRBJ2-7	ASSQQGYEQY
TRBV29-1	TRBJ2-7	SASGPTTGRNFDEQY
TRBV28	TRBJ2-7	ASSGTGGGSYEQY
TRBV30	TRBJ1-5	AWGRTDNQPQH
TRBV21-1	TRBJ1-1	ASSARTGGFTEAF
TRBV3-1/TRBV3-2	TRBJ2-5	ASSQVAGQETQY
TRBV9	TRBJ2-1	ASSAGLAGSAPNEQF
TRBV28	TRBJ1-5	ASSSETGYNQPQH
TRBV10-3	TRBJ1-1	AISVQGFAEAF
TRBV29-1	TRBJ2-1	SLRREYNEQF
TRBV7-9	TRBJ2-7	ASSKRTSGSSYEQY
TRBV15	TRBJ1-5	ATSRDRDQPQH
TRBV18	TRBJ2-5	ASSPPARDRVSSRY
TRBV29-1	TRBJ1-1	SVEDRGARAF
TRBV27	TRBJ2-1	ASTRQGYSYNEQF
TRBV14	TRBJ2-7	ASSQDPLAGRSYEQY
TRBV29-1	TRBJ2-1	SGLPYLDRLETGSLDEQF
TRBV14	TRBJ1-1	ASRGLRNTEAF
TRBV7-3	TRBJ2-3	ASSLTGGVGTDTQY
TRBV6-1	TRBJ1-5	ASSDGHSNQPQH
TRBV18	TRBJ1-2	ASSPTGQGSSYGYT
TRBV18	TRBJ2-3	ASSPLTRTEGTQY
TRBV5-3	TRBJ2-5	ARILPPALGETQY
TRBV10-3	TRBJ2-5	ATSPTSGMSETQY
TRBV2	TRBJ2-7	ASSPGAGPYEQY
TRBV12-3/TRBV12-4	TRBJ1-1	ASSFSGNTEAF
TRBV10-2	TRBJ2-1	ASRGLAGVNNEQF
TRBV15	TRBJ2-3	ATSGTGGRADTQY
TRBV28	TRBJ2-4	ASSLSGSAKNIQY
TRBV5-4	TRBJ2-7	ASSLNQGEQY
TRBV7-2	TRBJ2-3	ASSLVIRGADTQY
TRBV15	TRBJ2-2	ATSRGGTGNTGELF
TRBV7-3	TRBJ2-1	ASSSESPGLVYNEQF
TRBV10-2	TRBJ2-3	ATGISGGTDTQY
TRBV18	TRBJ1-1	ASSSFSEAF
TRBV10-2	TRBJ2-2	ASSDVGGPNTGELF
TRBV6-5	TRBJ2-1	ASSYLLAGVPNEQF
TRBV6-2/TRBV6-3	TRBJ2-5	ASSLLAGGPRETQY
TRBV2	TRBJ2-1	ASSVSREGNEQF
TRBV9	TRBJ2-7	ASSVASGWQYEQY
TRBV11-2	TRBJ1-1	ASSLKGGTEAF
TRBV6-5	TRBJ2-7	ASSYGAGGWYEQY